The 12 T cell receptor beta chains presented below share a single source sample, sequenced in a study of cytomegalovirus exposure and HLA in healthy donors. Primers included in the PCR were 60 Vbeta and 13 Jbeta primers. Here immunoSEQ multiplex PCR was the method, and the copy in TCRdb shows in-frame clones only, minus some. The sample lists approximately 120,000 clones, about 70% occurring once. Sequencing was performed on PBMCs. These receptors came from an older woman in good health and CMV-seropositive.

The rearrangement links TRBV19 to TRBJ2-1; possible D gene TRBD2, 5 bases. Per the germline V gene, CDR1 is LNHDA and CDR2 is SQIVND (reference sequence). This CDR3 spans 16 amino acids. Trimming stripped 2 bases from V and 1 base from J, with 12 bases between. CDR3 sequence: CASSISEAASYNEQFF. Here the CDR3 DNA reads TGTGCCAGTAGTATATCGGAAGCGGCATCCTACAATGAGCAGTTCTTC. Full variable domain (missing parts from reference TRBV19 and TRBJ2-1): DGGITQSPKYLFRKEGQNVTLSCEQNLNHDAMYWYRQDPGQGLRLIYYSQIVNDFQKGDIAEGYSVSREKKESFPLTVTSAQKNPTAFYLCASSISEAASYNEQFFGPGTRLTVL.

The chain recombines TRBV11-2 with TRBJ1-2; no firm D call. V lost 5 bases and J 5 bases, leaving 27 bases between the germline ends. Germline CDR1 and CDR2: SGHAT and FQNNGV. This CDR3 contains 18 residues. The CDR3 coding sequence is TGTGCCAGCAGCCCTATCCGGGTGCCGGTCACCACTATATATGGCTACACCTTC. Protein: CASSPIRVPVTTIYGYTF.

This clone appeared a single time. This chain joins TRBV14 and TRBJ2-1; no clear D gene. From germline, CDR1 is SGHDN and CDR2 FVKESK. The CDR3 consists of 14 residues. Trimming pared 2 bases from V and 9 bases from J, leaving 14 bases between. CDR3 residues: CASSQLFPVAEQFF. The CDR3 bases are TGTGCCAGCAGCCAACTTTTCCCGGTAGCTGAGCAGTTCTTC.

The chain has TRBV5-1 and TRBJ2-5, with D tentatively TRBD2 (5 bases). CDR1 is SGHRS, CDR2 YFSETQ, per germline. The V gene lost 1 base and the J gene lost 0 bases, with 7 bases spanning the gap. The CDR3 runs 14 residues. CDR3 in DNA: TGCGCCAGCAGCTTGAGAGGGAACCAAGAGACCCAGTACTTC. Translating it yields CASSLRGNQETQYF.

The V call is TRBV9, the J call TRBJ2-3, with 8 bases fitting TRBD1. CDR3 length: 16 residues. V trimming: 0 bases; J trimming: 2 bases; junction bases outside the gene matches: 5. Germline loops: CDR1 SGDLS, CDR2 YYNGEE. DNA for the CDR3: TGTGCCAGCAGCGTAGGACAGGGGTCTTCCACAGATACGCAGTATTTT. It is translated as CASSVGQGSSTDTQYF.

The J gene is TRBJ1-1, the V gene TRBV19; D perhaps matches TRBD1 (6 bases). The CDR3 is 12 residues long. Germline V lookup: CDR1 LNHDA, CDR2 SQIVND (reference sequence). The DNA of the CDR3 is TGTAACAGAGGGGGGGAGACCACTGAAGCTTTCTTT. Its translation is CNRGGETTEAFF. Combining the CDR3 with reference TRBV19 and TRBJ1-1 gives the whole variable domain DGGITQSPKYLFRKEGQNVTLSCEQNLNHDAMYWYRQDPGQGLRLIYYSQIVNDFQKGDIAEGYSVSREKKESFPLTVTSAQKNPTAFYLCNRGGETTEAFFGQGTRLTVV.

The genes are TRBV18 and TRBJ1-4; perhaps TRBD1 as D (6 bases). The ends were cut back, 3 bases at V and 7 bases at J, with 12 bases in the middle. CDR3 length: 14 amino acids. Germline V gives CDR1 KGHSH, CDR2 LQKENI. The CDR3 reads CASSPTGESEKLFF. The DNA of the CDR3 is TGTGCCAGCTCACCGACAGGTGAGAGTGAAAAACTGTTTTTT.

This clone was seen a few times. V and J are TRBV5-8 and TRBJ2-2; TRBD1 might be the D (6 bases). The ends were cut back, 6 bases at V and 1 base at J, with 13 bases in the middle. Germline CDR1 SGHTS, CDR2 YDEGEE. CDR3 size: 15 residues. CDR3 bases: TGTGCCAGCACGTATACAGGGCGGAACACCGGGGAGCTGTTTTTT. Its protein product is CASTYTGRNTGELFF.

V and J are TRBV5-1 and TRBJ2-2; no clear D gene. The CDR3 runs 16 residues. Trimming left V 2 bases short and J 2 bases short, with 13 bases between. Germline CDR1 SGHRS, CDR2 YFSETQ. CDR3 residues: CASSFEDTSNTGELFF. The DNA of the CDR3 is TGCGCCAGCAGCTTTGAAGACACAAGCAACACCGGGGAGCTGTTTTTT.

The DNA for the CDR3 is TGTGCCAGCAGCCGGGGCGGGGGGGCGGGAGAGACCCAGTACTTC. This codes for CASSRGGGAGETQYF. The genes are TRBV4-2 and TRBJ2-5; TRBD2 matches at 9 bases. Germline CDR1 reads LGHNA; CDR2 reads YNFKEQ. This CDR3 comprises 15 residues. After removal of 4 bases from V and 4 bases from J, the junction contained 7 bases not matched to a gene.

To note about this clone: The identical CDR3 is also encoded by other nucleotide sequences in the sample. The rearrangement joins TRBV7-3 to TRBJ2-5; TRBD1 aligns across 8 bases. The ends lost 3 bases at V and 0 bases at J; junction bases unmatched: 3. CDR3 length: 15 amino acids. Germline V gives CDR1 SGHTA, CDR2 FQGTGA. The CDR3 loop is CASSLGQANQETQYF. The CDR3, as DNA: TGTGCCAGCAGCTTGGGACAGGCAAACCAAGAGACCCAGTACTTC.

The chain joins TRBV4-2 to TRBJ1-1; 7 bases match TRBD1. CDR1 LGHNA and CDR2 YNFKEQ come from the germline V gene. Trimming cost V 0 bases and J 1 base; bases outside gene matches: 5. CDR3 length: 16 amino acids. CDR3 in amino acids: CASSQDRQGGNTEAFF. The DNA for the CDR3 is TGTGCCAGCAGCCAAGACCGACAGGGAGGGAACACTGAAGCTTTCTTT.